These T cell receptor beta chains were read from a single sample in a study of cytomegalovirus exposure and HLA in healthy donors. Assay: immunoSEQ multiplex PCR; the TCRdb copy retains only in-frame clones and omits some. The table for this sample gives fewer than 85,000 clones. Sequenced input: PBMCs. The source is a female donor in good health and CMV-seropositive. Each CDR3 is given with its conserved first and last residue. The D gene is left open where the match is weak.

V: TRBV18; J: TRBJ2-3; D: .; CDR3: CASSPPTGLRGTQYF; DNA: TGTGCCAGCTCACCACCGACAGGTCTCCGGGGTACGCAGTATTTT
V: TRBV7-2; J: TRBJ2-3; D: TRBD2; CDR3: CASSPGLAGNTQYF; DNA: TGTGCCAGCAGCCCGGGACTAGCGGGAAATACGCAGTATTTT
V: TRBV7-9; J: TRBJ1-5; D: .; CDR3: CASSLEAGPYSNQPQHF; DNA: TGTGCCAGCAGCTTAGAGGCAGGGCCGTATAGCAATCAGCCCCAGCATTTT
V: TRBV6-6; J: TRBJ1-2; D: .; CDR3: CASSYSKGNGYTF; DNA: TGTGCCAGCAGTTACTCGAAGGGGAATGGCTACACCTTC
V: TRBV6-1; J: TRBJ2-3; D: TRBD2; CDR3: CASSEVAIAGVITQYF; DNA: TGTGCCAGCAGTGAGGTTGCCATAGCGGGAGTTATCACGCAGTATTTT
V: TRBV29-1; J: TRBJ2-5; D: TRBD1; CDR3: CSAGGTGDFQETQYF; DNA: TGCAGCGCTGGCGGGACAGGGGATTTCCAAGAGACCCAGTACTTC
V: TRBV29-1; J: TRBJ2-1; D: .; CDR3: CSLLAGDLNEQFF; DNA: TGCAGCTTATTGGCGGGTGATCTGAATGAGCAGTTCTTC
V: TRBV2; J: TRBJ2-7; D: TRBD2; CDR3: CASSEGTSGLFPYF; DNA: TGTGCCAGCAGTGAAGGGACTAGCGGCCTATTCCCGTACTTC
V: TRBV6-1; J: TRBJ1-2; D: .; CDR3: CASSGGQRLLYGYTF; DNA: TGTGCCAGCAGTGGAGGACAGCGACTCCTCTATGGCTACACCTTC
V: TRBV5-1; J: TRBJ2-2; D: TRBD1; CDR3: CASSLSGDRGLLGPNTGELFF; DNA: TGCGCCAGCAGCCTCTCTGGGGACAGGGGGTTATTGGGCCCGAACACCGGGGAGCTGTTTTTT
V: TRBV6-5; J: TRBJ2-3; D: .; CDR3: CASSYSREYTQYF; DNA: TGTGCCAGCAGTTACTCGAGGGAATATACGCAGTATTTT
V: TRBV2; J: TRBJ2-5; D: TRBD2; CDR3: CASSELGLAGETQYF; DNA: TGTGCCAGCAGTGAACTCGGACTAGCGGGGGAGACCCAGTACTTC
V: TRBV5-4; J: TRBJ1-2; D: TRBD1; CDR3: CASSWGQGIYTF; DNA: TGTGCCAGCAGCTGGGGACAGGGGATTTACACCTTC
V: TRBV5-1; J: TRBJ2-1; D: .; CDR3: CASSLARAESSYNEQFF; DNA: TGCGCCAGCAGCTTGGCCAGAGCGGAAAGCTCCTACAATGAGCAGTTCTTC
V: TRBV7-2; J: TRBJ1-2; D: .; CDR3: CASSPVSGGGYGYTF; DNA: TGTGCCAGCAGCCCGGTTTCGGGGGGTGGCTATGGCTACACCTTC
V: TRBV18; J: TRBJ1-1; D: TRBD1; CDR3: CASSAGYDRGGNTEAFF; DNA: TGTGCCAGCTCAGCAGGGTACGACAGGGGAGGGAACACTGAAGCTTTCTTT
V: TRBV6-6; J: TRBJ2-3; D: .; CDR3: CASSYLTGLAGDTQYF; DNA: TGTGCCAGCAGTTACTTAACAGGGCTTGCCGGAGATACGCAGTATTTT
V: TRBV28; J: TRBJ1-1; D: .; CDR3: CASSRPGVKGAFF; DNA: TGTGCCAGCAGCCGTCCGGGGGTAAAGGGGGCTTTCTTT
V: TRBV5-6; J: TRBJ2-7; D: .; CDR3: CASSFRGRSYEQYF; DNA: TGTGCCAGCAGCTTCCGGGGGAGGTCCTACGAGCAGTACTTC
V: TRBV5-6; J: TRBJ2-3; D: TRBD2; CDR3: CASSLASSGGFRTDTQYF; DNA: TGTGCCAGCAGCTTGGCTTCTAGCGGGGGTTTCCGTACAGATACGCAGTATTTT
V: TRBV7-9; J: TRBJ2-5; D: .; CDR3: CASSVQGRETQYF; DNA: TGTGCCAGCAGCGTACAGGGCCGAGAGACCCAGTACTTC
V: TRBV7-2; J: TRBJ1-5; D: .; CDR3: CASSLWGAGNQPQHF; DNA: TGTGCCAGCAGCTTATGGGGAGCGGGCAATCAGCCCCAGCATTTT
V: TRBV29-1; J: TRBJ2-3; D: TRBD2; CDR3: CSVIAGTTDTQYF; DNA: TGCAGCGTGATAGCGGGAACCACAGATACGCAGTATTTT
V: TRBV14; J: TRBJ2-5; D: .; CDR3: CASSPQGLRSIRGTQYF; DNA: TGTGCCAGCAGCCCGCAAGGCCTTAGGTCGATAAGGGGGACCCAGTACTTC
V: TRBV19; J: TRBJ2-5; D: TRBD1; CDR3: CASRDSSLETQYF; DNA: TGTGCCAGTCGGGACAGCTCGTTGGAGACCCAGTACTTC
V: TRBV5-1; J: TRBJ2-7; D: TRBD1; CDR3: CASSPHQGAYEQYF; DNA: TGCGCCAGCAGCCCCCACCAGGGGGCCTACGAGCAGTACTTC
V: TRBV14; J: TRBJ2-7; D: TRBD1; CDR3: CASSQEGTGGLSYEQYF; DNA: TGTGCCAGCAGCCAAGAAGGGACAGGGGGCTTATCCTACGAGCAGTACTTC
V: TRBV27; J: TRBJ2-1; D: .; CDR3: CASSLGGGEQFF; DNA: TGTGCCAGCAGTTTAGGGGGAGGCGAGCAGTTCTTC
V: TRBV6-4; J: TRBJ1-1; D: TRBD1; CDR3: CASRLTGANTEAFF; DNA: TGTGCCAGCAGGTTAACAGGGGCCAACACTGAAGCTTTCTTT
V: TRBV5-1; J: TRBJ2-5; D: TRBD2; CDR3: CASSLDRGVLQETQYF; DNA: TGCGCCAGCAGCTTGGACCGGGGGGTTTTGCAGGAGACCCAGTACTTC
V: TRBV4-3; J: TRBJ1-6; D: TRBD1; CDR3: CASSQDSRRQGFLHNSPLHF; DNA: TGCGCCAGCAGCCAAGATTCCCGGAGACAGGGCTTTTTGCATAATTCACCCCTCCACTTT
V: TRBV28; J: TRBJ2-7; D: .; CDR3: CASSVEGPYEQYF; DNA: TGTGCCAGCAGTGTGGAGGGCCCCTACGAGCAGTACTTC
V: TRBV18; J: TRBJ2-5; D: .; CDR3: CASSRTPGAETQYF; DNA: TGTGCCAGCTCCCGCACGCCAGGGGCAGAGACCCAGTACTTC
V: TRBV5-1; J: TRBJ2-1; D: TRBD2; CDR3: CASSLPSGSGNEQFF; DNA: TGCGCCAGCAGCCTACCCAGCGGGAGTGGCAATGAGCAGTTCTTC
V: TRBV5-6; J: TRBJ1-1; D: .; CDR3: CASSASTGSLAAFF; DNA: TGTGCCAGCAGCGCAAGTACAGGGAGTTTGGCGGCTTTCTTT
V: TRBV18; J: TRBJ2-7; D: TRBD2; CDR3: CASAPPGLAGASEQYF; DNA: TGTGCCAGCGCACCACCGGGACTAGCGGGAGCCTCCGAGCAGTACTTC
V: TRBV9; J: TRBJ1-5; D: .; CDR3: CAIRGRANQPQHF; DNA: TGTGCCATAAGGGGCAGGGCCAATCAGCCCCAGCATTTT
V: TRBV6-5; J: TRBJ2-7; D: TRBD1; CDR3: CASSPDRGHEQYF; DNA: TGTGCCAGCAGCCCCGACAGGGGGCACGAGCAGTACTTC
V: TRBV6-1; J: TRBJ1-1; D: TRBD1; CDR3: CASSDPVAGGVETEAFF; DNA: TGTGCCAGCAGTGACCCGGTGGCAGGGGGAGTTGAGACTGAAGCTTTCTTT
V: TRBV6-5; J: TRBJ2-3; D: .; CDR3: CASSSPGQLTDTQYF; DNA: TGTGCCAGCAGTTCTCCGGGACAACTCACAGATACGCAGTATTTT
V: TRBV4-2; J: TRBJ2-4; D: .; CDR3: CASSQARASGADIQYF; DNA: TGTGCCAGCAGCCAAGCTAGAGCTAGTGGTGCAGACATTCAGTACTTC
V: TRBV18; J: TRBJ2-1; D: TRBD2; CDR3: CASSPTKRSGSSYNEQFF; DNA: TGTGCCAGCTCACCTACAAAGCGGAGCGGGAGCTCCTACAATGAGCAGTTCTTC
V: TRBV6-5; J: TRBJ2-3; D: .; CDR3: CASSQGTPQADTQYF; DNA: TGTGCCAGCAGCCAGGGGACACCCCAAGCAGATACGCAGTATTTT
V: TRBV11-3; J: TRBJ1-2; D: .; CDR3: CASSLGGNYGYTF; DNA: TGTGCCAGCAGCTTAGGGGGCAACTATGGCTACACCTTC
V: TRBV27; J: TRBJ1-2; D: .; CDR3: CASSLSAGRTYGYTF; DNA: TGTGCCAGCAGTTTATCGGCAGGGCGGACCTATGGCTACACCTTC
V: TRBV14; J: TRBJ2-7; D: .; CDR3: CASSPRGVNTYEQYF; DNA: TGTGCCAGCAGTCCCAGGGGGGTGAACACCTACGAGCAGTACTTC
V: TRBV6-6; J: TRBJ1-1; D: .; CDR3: CASRRVNTEAFF; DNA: TGTGCCAGCAGGAGAGTGAACACTGAAGCTTTCTTT
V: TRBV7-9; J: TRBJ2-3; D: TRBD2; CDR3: CASSLASGGAGDTQYF; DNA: TGTGCCAGCAGCTTAGCTAGCGGGGGGGCCGGAGATACGCAGTATTTT
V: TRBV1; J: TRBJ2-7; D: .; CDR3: CTSSQDRGQYEQYF; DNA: TGCACCAGCAGCCAAGATCGGGGACAGTACGAGCAGTACTTC
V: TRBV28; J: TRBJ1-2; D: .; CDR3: CASSVTGGDYGYTF; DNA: TGTGCCAGCAGTGTCACAGGAGGGGACTATGGCTACACCTTC
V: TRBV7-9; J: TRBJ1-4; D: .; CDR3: CASSSRAFF; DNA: TGTGCCAGCAGCTCGCGTGCGTTTTTT
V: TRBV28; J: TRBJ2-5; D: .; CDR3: CASKTGGPRRQYF; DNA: TGTGCCAGCAAGACTGGGGGCCCCCGAAGGCAGTACTTC
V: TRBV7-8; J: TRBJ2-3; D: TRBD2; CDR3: CASSLRGGLDSLTDTQYF; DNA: TGTGCCAGCAGCTTGCGCGGGGGGCTGGACAGTCTTACAGATACGCAGTATTTT